Listed below are T cell receptor beta chains from one sample, sequenced in a study of T cell responses to AZD1222 COVID-19 vaccine. Sequencing was performed with immunoSEQ multiplex PCR; in TCRdb, only in-frame clones are kept and a portion is missing. Altogether over 110,000 clones are present, 85% to 95% being singletons, with the ten largest covering 9% to 9.5%. Sequenced here: peripheral blood, sampled 28 days after the second AZD1222 dose. These receptors all stem from an adult who received the AZD1222 COVID-19 vaccine. CDR3s include the opening cysteine and the closing phenylalanine or tryptophan. A D gene is named only where the DNA matches it firmly. Rows may omit the clone size; those that give it use once, few, many or a size class.

clone size: few
J gene: TRBJ2-3
D gene: TRBD2
V gene: TRBV6-4
CDR3 protein: CASSASGGATDTQYF
CDR3 DNA: TGTGCCAGCAGTGCTAGCGGGGGGGCCACAGATACGCAGTATTTT

clone size: NA
J gene: TRBJ1-6
D gene: NA
V gene: TRBV25-1
CDR3 protein: CASSADRVSPLHF
CDR3 DNA: TGTGCCAGCAGTGCGGACAGAGTATCACCCCTCCACTTT

clone size: NA
J gene: TRBJ1-5
D gene: NA
V gene: TRBV28
CDR3 protein: CASSLGGREHF
CDR3 DNA: TGTGCCAGCAGCTTGGGGGGGCGCGAGCATTTT

clone size: NA
J gene: TRBJ1-1
D gene: NA
V gene: TRBV6-2/TRBV6-3
CDR3 protein: CASSFQTGGEAFF
CDR3 DNA: TGTGCCAGCAGTTTCCAGACAGGCGGTGAAGCTTTCTTT

clone size: NA
J gene: TRBJ2-1
D gene: NA
V gene: TRBV21-1
CDR3 protein: CASSKEVAHHEQFF
CDR3 DNA: TGTGCCAGCAGCAAAGAAGTGGCCCACCATGAGCAGTTCTTC

clone size: NA
J gene: TRBJ1-6
D gene: TRBD1
V gene: TRBV6-5
CDR3 protein: CASTGTGSSPLHF
CDR3 DNA: TGTGCCAGCACCGGGACAGGGAGTTCACCCCTCCACTTT

clone size: NA
J gene: TRBJ1-2
D gene: TRBD1
V gene: TRBV7-9
CDR3 protein: CASSAHRGRGYYGYTF
CDR3 DNA: TGTGCCAGCAGCGCCCACAGGGGGCGGGGGTACTATGGCTACACCTTC

clone size: NA
J gene: TRBJ2-1
D gene: TRBD2
V gene: TRBV4-2
CDR3 protein: CASVPVAGGANEQFF
CDR3 DNA: TGTGCCAGCGTACCAGTGGCGGGGGGGGCTAATGAGCAGTTCTTC

clone size: NA
J gene: TRBJ1-1
D gene: TRBD1
V gene: TRBV2
CDR3 protein: CASSLGQGSTEAFF
CDR3 DNA: TGTGCCAGCAGCCTGGGACAGGGGAGCACTGAAGCTTTCTTT

clone size: NA
J gene: TRBJ2-3
D gene: NA
V gene: TRBV7-2
CDR3 protein: CASSLGLDTQYF
CDR3 DNA: TGTGCCAGCAGCTTGGGACTTGATACGCAGTATTTT

clone size: once
J gene: TRBJ1-3
D gene: NA
V gene: TRBV11-2
CDR3 protein: CASSLLILSGNTIYF
CDR3 DNA: TGTGCCAGCAGCTTACTTATACTCTCTGGAAACACCATATATTTT

clone size: NA
J gene: TRBJ2-2
D gene: NA
V gene: TRBV5-6
CDR3 protein: CASTLAGENTGELFF
CDR3 DNA: TGTGCCAGCACCCTTGCCGGGGAGAACACCGGGGAGCTGTTTTTT

clone size: NA
J gene: TRBJ2-3
D gene: NA
V gene: TRBV6-2/TRBV6-3
CDR3 protein: CASTPGTDTQYF
CDR3 DNA: TGTGCCAGTACCCCTGGCACAGATACGCAGTATTTT

clone size: NA
J gene: TRBJ2-2
D gene: NA
V gene: TRBV15
CDR3 protein: CATSRDTGTGELFF
CDR3 DNA: TGTGCCACCAGCAGGGATACAGGCACCGGGGAGCTGTTTTTT

clone size: NA
J gene: TRBJ2-2
D gene: NA
V gene: TRBV6-5
CDR3 protein: CASRAGHYTGELFF
CDR3 DNA: TGTGCCAGCAGGGCCGGCCATTACACCGGGGAGCTGTTTTTT

clone size: NA
J gene: TRBJ1-2
D gene: TRBD1
V gene: TRBV4-1
CDR3 protein: CASSQEAGQGSGYTF
CDR3 DNA: TGCGCCAGCAGCCAAGAAGCCGGACAGGGGAGTGGCTACACCTTC

clone size: NA
J gene: TRBJ1-2
D gene: NA
V gene: TRBV15
CDR3 protein: CATSRDNLDRPYGYTF
CDR3 DNA: TGTGCCACCAGCAGAGATAATCTTGACCGACCCTATGGCTACACCTTC

clone size: NA
J gene: TRBJ2-1
D gene: NA
V gene: TRBV11-2
CDR3 protein: CASSLDPPWKAQYYNEQFF
CDR3 DNA: TGTGCCAGCAGCTTAGACCCCCCTTGGAAGGCGCAATACTACAATGAGCAGTTCTTC

clone size: NA
J gene: TRBJ2-5
D gene: NA
V gene: TRBV4-1
CDR3 protein: CASSQGVQKQETQYF
CDR3 DNA: TGCGCCAGCAGCCAAGGGGTGCAGAAACAAGAGACCCAGTACTTC

clone size: NA
J gene: TRBJ1-5
D gene: NA
V gene: TRBV28
CDR3 protein: CASTTRRAGLRNQPQHF
CDR3 DNA: TGTGCCAGCACCACCCGCAGGGCAGGTCTTCGCAATCAGCCCCAGCATTTT

clone size: once
J gene: TRBJ1-4
D gene: NA
V gene: TRBV19
CDR3 protein: CASSIEGTTIKKLFF
CDR3 DNA: TGTGCCAGTAGTATCGAGGGGACCACCATTAAAAAACTGTTTTTT

clone size: NA
J gene: TRBJ1-1
D gene: NA
V gene: TRBV18
CDR3 protein: CASSLTLGGETEAFF
CDR3 DNA: TGTGCCAGCTCACTTACGCTAGGGGGTGAAACTGAAGCTTTCTTT

clone size: NA
J gene: TRBJ2-1
D gene: NA
V gene: TRBV15
CDR3 protein: CATSRDVLGRDSYNEQFF
CDR3 DNA: TGTGCCACCAGCAGAGACGTCCTCGGGCGGGACTCCTACAATGAGCAGTTCTTC

clone size: once
J gene: TRBJ2-1
D gene: TRBD2
V gene: TRBV6-5
CDR3 protein: CASRPGTRGEQFF
CDR3 DNA: TGTGCCAGCAGACCCGGGACTAGAGGCGAGCAGTTCTTC

clone size: NA
J gene: TRBJ2-1
D gene: NA
V gene: TRBV7-6
CDR3 protein: CASSSRDGSSYNEQFF
CDR3 DNA: TGTGCCAGCAGCTCCCGGGACGGTAGCTCCTACAATGAGCAGTTCTTC

clone size: NA
J gene: TRBJ1-2
D gene: TRBD1
V gene: TRBV29-1
CDR3 protein: CSVITGGSGYTF
CDR3 DNA: TGCAGCGTTATCACAGGGGGCTCTGGCTACACCTTC

clone size: NA
J gene: TRBJ1-1
D gene: NA
V gene: TRBV6-1
CDR3 protein: CASSENWKTDTEAFF
CDR3 DNA: TGTGCCAGCAGTGAAAATTGGAAAACGGACACTGAAGCTTTCTTT

clone size: NA
J gene: TRBJ1-6
D gene: TRBD1
V gene: TRBV6-1
CDR3 protein: CASSVGILHRDRDSPLHF
CDR3 DNA: TGTGCCAGCAGTGTTGGGATACTACACCGGGACAGGGATTCACCCCTCCACTTT

clone size: NA
J gene: TRBJ1-2
D gene: NA
V gene: TRBV29-1
CDR3 protein: CSVEESSFANYGYTF
CDR3 DNA: TGCAGCGTTGAGGAGTCCTCCTTTGCTAACTATGGCTACACCTTC

clone size: NA
J gene: TRBJ2-1
D gene: NA
V gene: TRBV25-1
CDR3 protein: CASSARELSYNEQFF
CDR3 DNA: TGTGCCAGCAGTGCCCGGGAGCTCTCCTACAATGAGCAGTTCTTC

clone size: NA
J gene: TRBJ1-1
D gene: NA
V gene: TRBV14
CDR3 protein: CASSTGFTEAFF
CDR3 DNA: TGTGCCAGCAGCACCGGCTTCACTGAAGCTTTCTTT

clone size: NA
J gene: TRBJ1-1
D gene: NA
V gene: TRBV24-1
CDR3 protein: CATSASGGSEAFF
CDR3 DNA: TGTGCCACCAGTGCCTCGGGAGGCTCTGAAGCTTTCTTT

clone size: NA
J gene: TRBJ2-1
D gene: TRBD2
V gene: TRBV3-1/TRBV3-2
CDR3 protein: CASRAGLAGCEQFF
CDR3 DNA: TGTGCCAGCAGGGCGGGACTAGCGGGTTGTGAGCAGTTCTTC

clone size: NA
J gene: TRBJ2-1
D gene: NA
V gene: TRBV7-9
CDR3 protein: CASSSTGPENEQFF
CDR3 DNA: TGTGCCAGCAGCTCTACCGGGCCCGAGAATGAGCAGTTCTTC

clone size: NA
J gene: TRBJ1-4
D gene: TRBD1
V gene: TRBV28
CDR3 protein: CASSSRDRSNEKLFF
CDR3 DNA: TGTGCCAGCAGTTCCAGGGACAGGTCGAATGAAAAACTGTTTTTT

clone size: NA
J gene: TRBJ2-3
D gene: NA
V gene: TRBV7-2
CDR3 protein: CASSLGGPHTDTQYF
CDR3 DNA: TGTGCCAGCAGCTTAGGGGGACCCCACACAGATACGCAGTATTTT

clone size: few
J gene: TRBJ2-1
D gene: TRBD2
V gene: TRBV7-8
CDR3 protein: CASSYRTRDEQFF
CDR3 DNA: TGTGCCAGCAGCTATCGGACTAGAGATGAGCAGTTCTTC

clone size: few
J gene: TRBJ2-7
D gene: TRBD1
V gene: TRBV14
CDR3 protein: CASSQESGTAYEQYF
CDR3 DNA: TGTGCCAGCAGCCAAGAATCTGGGACAGCCTACGAGCAGTACTTC

clone size: NA
J gene: TRBJ1-5
D gene: TRBD1
V gene: TRBV19
CDR3 protein: CAGGGTESDQPQHF
CDR3 DNA: TGTGCCGGGGGAGGGACAGAGTCCGATCAGCCCCAGCATTTT

clone size: NA
J gene: TRBJ1-5
D gene: NA
V gene: TRBV23-1
CDR3 protein: CASSQHRDGVNQPQHF
CDR3 DNA: TGCGCCAGCAGTCAACACCGGGACGGCGTCAATCAGCCCCAGCATTTT